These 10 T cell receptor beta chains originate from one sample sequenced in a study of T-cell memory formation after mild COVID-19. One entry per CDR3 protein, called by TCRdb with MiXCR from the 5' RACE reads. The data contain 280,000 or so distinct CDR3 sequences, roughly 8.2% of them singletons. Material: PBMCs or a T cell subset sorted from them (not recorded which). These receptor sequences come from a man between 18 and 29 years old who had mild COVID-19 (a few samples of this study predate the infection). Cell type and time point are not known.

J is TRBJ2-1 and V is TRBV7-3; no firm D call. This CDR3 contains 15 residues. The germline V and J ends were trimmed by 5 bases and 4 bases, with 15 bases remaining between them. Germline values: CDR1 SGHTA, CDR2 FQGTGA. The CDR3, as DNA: TGTGCCAGCAGCCTTGACTTGCGGACGTACAATGAGCAGTTCTTC. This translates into CASSLDLRTYNEQFF.

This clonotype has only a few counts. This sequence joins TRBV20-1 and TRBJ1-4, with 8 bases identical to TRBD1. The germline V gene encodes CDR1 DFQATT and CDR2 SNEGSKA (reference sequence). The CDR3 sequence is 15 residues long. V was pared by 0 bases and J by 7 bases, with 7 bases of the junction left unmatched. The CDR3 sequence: CSARDPTGAAEKLFF. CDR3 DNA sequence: TGCAGTGCTAGAGATCCGACAGGGGCGGCTGAAAAACTGTTTTTT.

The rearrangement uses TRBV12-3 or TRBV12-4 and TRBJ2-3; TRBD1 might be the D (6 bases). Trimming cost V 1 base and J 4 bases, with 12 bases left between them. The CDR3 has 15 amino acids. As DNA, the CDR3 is TGTGCCAGCAGTTTAGGGCAGGGGATGGCAGATACGCAGTATTTT. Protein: CASSLGQGMADTQYF.

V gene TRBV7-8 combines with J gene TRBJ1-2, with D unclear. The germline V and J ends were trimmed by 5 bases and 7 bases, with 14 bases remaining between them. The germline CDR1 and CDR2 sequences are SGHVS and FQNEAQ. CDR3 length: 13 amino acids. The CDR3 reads CASSPSLGLGYTF. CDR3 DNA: TGTGCCAGCAGCCCCTCTTTGGGCCTTGGCTACACCTTC.

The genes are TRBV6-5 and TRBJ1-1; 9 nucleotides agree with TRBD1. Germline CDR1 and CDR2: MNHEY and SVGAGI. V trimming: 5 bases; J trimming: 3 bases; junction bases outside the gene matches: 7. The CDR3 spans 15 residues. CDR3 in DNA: TGTGCCAGCAGTAGGACAGGGGTGGGGGACACTGAAGCTTTCTTT. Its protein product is CASSRTGVGDTEAFF.

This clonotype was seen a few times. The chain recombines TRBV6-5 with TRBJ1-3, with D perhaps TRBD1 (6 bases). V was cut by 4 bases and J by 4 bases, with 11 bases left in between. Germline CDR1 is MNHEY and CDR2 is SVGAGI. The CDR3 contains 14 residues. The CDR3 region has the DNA TGTGCCAGCAGTTCAGGGGCGCAAGGAAACACCATATATTTT. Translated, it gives CASSSGAQGNTIYF.

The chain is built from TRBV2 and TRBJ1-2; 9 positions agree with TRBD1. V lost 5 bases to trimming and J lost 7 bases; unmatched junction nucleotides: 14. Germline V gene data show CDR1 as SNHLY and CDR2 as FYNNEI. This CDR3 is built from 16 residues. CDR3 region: CASSPSGQGGTSGYTF. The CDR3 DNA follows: TGTGCCAGCAGTCCCTCGGGACAGGGCGGGACGAGTGGCTACACCTTC.

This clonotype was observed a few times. The CDR3 nucleotides are TGCAGCGGGAGTCAGGGGGCTTACGAGCAGTACTTC. Residues: CSGSQGAYEQYF. The chain employs TRBV29-1 and TRBJ2-7; 8 nucleotides agree with TRBD1. Germline trimming cut 7 bases from V and 4 bases from J; bases unmatched to any gene: 6. The CDR3 has 12 residues. CDR1 and CDR2 from the germline V gene are SQVTM and ANQGSEA.

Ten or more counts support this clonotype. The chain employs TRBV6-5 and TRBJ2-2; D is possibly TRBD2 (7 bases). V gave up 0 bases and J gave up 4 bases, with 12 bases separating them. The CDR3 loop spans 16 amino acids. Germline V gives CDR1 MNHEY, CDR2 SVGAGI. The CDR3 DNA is TGTGCCAGCAGTTACTCAGGGGGGGCAGCCACCGGGGAGCTGTTTTTT. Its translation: CASSYSGGAATGELFF.

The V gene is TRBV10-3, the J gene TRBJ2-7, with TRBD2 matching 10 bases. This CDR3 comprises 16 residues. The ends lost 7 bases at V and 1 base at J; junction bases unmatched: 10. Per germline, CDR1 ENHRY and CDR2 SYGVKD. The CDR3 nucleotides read TGTGCCATCACCCTCCCCAGCGGGGGGGAATCCTACGAGCAGTACTTC. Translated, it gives CAITLPSGGESYEQYF.